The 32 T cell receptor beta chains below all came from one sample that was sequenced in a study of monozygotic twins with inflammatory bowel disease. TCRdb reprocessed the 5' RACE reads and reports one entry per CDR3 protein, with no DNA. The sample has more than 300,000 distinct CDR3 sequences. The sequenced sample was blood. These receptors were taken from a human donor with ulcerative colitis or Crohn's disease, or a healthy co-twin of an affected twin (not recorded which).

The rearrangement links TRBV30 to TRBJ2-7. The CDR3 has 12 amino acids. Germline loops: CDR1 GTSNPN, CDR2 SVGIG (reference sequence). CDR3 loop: CAWSTVAYEQYF.

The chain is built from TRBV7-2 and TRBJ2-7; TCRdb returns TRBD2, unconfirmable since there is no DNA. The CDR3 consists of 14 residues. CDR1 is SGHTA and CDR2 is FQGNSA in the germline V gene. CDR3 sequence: CASSPRPSGDEQYF.

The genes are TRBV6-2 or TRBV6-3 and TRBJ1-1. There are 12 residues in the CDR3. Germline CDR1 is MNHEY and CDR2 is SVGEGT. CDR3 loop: CASSYSRYEAFF.

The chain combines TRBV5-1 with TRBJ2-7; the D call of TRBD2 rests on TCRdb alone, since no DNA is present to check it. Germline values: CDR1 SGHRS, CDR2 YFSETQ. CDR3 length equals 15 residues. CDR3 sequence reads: CASSPGGGQIYEQYF.

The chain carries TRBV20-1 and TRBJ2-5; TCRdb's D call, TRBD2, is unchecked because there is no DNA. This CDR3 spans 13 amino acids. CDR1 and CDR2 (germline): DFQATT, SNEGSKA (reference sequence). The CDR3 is CSAAGLAKETQYF.

This CDR3 reads CASSSQQGAVTGELFF. The chain recombines TRBV7-2 with TRBJ2-2; without DNA, the TCRdb call of TRBD1 cannot be checked. The length of the CDR3 is 16 residues. Germline CDR1 reads SGHTA; CDR2 reads FQGNSA.

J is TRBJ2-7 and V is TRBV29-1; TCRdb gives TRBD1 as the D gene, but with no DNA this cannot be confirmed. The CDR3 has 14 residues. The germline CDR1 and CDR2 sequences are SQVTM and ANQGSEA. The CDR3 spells CSVGAGTETYEQYF.

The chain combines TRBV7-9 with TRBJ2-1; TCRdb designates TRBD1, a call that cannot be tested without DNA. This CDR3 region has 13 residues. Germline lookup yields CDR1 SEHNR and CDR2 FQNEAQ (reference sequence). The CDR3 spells CASSSGPGSVEFF.

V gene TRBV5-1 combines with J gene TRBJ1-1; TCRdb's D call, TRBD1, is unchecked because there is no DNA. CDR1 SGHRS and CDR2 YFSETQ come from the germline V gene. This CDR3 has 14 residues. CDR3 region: CASSLVPPNTEAFF.

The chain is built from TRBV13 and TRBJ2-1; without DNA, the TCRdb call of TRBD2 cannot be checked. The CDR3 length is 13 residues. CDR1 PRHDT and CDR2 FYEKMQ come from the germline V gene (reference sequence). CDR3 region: CASGLARLNEQFF.

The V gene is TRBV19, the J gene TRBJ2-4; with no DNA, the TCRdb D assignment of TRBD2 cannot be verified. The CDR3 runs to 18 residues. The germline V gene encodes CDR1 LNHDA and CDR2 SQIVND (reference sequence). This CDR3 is CASSMGLAGGLVKNIQYF.

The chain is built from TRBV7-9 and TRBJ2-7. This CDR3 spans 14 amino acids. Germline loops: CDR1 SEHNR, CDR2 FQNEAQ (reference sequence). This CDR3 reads CASSLGGSWGEQYF.

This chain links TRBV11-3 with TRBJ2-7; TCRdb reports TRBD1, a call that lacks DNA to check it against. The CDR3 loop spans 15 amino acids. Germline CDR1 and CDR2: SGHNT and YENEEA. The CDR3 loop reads CASSALRDSANEQYF.

CDR3 region: CASNPQVYSNQPQHF. The V and J genes are TRBV19 and TRBJ1-5; TCRdb names TRBD1, which stays unverified in the absence of DNA. This CDR3 is 15 amino acids long. CDR1 is LNHDA and CDR2 is SQIVND in the germline V gene (reference sequence).

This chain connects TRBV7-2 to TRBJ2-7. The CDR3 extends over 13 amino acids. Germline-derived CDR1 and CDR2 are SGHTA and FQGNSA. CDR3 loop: CASSLVGLYEQYF.

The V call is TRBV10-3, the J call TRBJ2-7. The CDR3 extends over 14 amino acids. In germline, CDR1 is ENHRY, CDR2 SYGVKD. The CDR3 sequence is CAISDYEHSYEQYF.

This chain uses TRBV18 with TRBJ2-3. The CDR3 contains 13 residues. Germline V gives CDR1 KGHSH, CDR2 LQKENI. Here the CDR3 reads CASSPPIPDTQYF.

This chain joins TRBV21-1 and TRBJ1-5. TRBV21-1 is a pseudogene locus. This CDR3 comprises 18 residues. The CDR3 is CASSKAVGRRRVNQPQHF.

The CDR3 reads CASSLAGNSGNTIYF. The chain is built from TRBV5-1 and TRBJ1-3. Germline CDR1 and CDR2: SGHRS and YFSETQ. This CDR3 has 15 amino acids.

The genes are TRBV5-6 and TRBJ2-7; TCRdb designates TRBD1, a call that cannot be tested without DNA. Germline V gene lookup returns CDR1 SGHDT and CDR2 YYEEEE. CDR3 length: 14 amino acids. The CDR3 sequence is CASSLWDRDYEQYF.

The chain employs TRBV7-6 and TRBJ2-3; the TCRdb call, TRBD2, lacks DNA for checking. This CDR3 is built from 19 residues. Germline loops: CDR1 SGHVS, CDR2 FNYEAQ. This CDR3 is CASSLAPLAGARDTDTQYF.

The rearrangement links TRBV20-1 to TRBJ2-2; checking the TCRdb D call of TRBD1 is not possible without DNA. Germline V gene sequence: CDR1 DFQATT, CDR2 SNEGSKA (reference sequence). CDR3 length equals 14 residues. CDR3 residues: CSARARGNTGELFF.

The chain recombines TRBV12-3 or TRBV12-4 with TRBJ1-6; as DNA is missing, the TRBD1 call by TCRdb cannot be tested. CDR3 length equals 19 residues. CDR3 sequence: CASSLMGTGGRRGNSPLHF.

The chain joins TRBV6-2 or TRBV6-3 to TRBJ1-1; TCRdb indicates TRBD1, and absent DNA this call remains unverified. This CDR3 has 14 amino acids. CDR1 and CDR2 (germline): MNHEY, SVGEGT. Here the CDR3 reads CASIVHPGNTEAFF.

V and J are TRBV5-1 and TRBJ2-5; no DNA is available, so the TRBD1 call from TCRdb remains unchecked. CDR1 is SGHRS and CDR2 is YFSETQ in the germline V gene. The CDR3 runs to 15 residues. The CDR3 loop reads CASSLAGTDQETQYF.

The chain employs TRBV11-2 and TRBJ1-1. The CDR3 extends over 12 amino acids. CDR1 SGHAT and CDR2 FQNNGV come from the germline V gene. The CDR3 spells CASQYLGGEAFF.

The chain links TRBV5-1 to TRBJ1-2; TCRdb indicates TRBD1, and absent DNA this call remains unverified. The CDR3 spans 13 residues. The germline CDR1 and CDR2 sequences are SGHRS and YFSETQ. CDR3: CASSDGQSYGYTF.

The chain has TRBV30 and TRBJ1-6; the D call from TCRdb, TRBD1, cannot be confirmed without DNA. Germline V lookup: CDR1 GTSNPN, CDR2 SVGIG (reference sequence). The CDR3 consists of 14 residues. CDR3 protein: CATPGRSYNSPLHF.

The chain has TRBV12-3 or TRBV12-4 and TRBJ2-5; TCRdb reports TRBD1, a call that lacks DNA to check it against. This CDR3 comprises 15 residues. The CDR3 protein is CASSYVTGVKETQYF.

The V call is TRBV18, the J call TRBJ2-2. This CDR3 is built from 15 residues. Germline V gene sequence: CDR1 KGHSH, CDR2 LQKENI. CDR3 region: CASSPKEANTGELFF.

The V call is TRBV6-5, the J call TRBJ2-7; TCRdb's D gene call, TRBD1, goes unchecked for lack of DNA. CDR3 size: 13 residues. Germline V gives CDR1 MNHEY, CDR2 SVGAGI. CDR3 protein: CASSYNRAYEQYF.

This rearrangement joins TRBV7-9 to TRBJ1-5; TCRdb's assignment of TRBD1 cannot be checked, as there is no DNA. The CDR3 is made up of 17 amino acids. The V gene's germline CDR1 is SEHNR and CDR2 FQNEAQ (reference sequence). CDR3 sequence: CASSLVTGANSNQPQHF.